This TCR beta chain was sequenced during a study of blood T cells in healthy people across ages. Germline values: CDR1 SNHLY, CDR2 FYNNEI. The CDR3 length is 16 residues. The V end was cut by 6 bases, the J end by 0 bases, with 12 bases between. A second PCR, run for roughly 7 to 12 cycles, used a sample-barcoded 5' primer plus a J-beta primer mix. TCRdb recomputed calls from the 5' RACE reads with MiXCR, one row per CDR3 protein. Here the sample spans 700,000 to 800,000 distinct CDR3 sequences, 43% being singletons. This clonotype occurred many times. The chain links TRBV2 to TRBJ2-6; D might be TRBD1 (6 bases). This receptor was taken from a woman aged 60-75 years in good health. The specimen sequenced was blood. This CDR3 is CASRAGTSSGANVLTF. For the CDR3, the DNA is TGTGCCAGCAGAGCCGGGACATCCTCTGGGGCCAACGTCCTGACTTTC.